Listed below are T cell receptor beta chains from one sample, sequenced in a study of cytomegalovirus exposure and HLA in healthy donors. Generated by immunoSEQ multiplex PCR, the TCRdb table keeps only in-frame clones and is missing some. Found here are about 110,000 clones, 76% of them singletons; the top ten hold over 7%. The sample taken for sequencing was PBMCs. These receptors all stem from a woman between 50 and 59 years old in good health and CMV-seropositive. Each CDR3 is given with its conserved first and last residue. D genes are given only for firm matches. Clone size appears in some rows only: once, few, many, or a class for an expanded clone.

TGCGCCAGCAGTGAGTCGACGGGAGGGCCTAAAGATACGCAGTATTTT,CASSESTGGPKDTQYF,TRBV10-2,TRBD2,TRBJ2-3,.
TGTGCCAGCAGCCGGACTCCGCCGAACACTGAAGCTTTCTTT,CASSRTPPNTEAFF,TRBV11-1,.,TRBJ1-1,.
TGCGCCAGCAGCCGGACAGGCCCTGAACGTGGCTACACCTTC,CASSRTGPERGYTF,TRBV5-1,TRBD1,TRBJ1-2,.
TGTGCCAGCGGGGGCGGGAGGGATAAGTTCATTCAGTACTTC,CASGGGRDKFIQYF,TRBV5-4,TRBD2,TRBJ2-4,.
TGTGCCAGCAGCTTGGCGCCTAGCGGGCACAATGAGCAGTTCTTC,CASSLAPSGHNEQFF,TRBV5-5,TRBD2,TRBJ2-1,.
TGTGCCAGCAGCCGCGGGACAGGGGGCAGTCAGCCCCAGCATTTT,CASSRGTGGSQPQHF,TRBV7-2,TRBD1,TRBJ1-5,once
TGTGCCAGCAGCAGACAGGGGGGGACGGCTGAAGCTTTCTTT,CASSRQGGTAEAFF,TRBV6-1,TRBD1,TRBJ1-1,.
TGTGCCAGCAGTCGGGACAGGGCGAACACCGGGGAGCTGTTTTTT,CASSRDRANTGELFF,TRBV6-1,TRBD1,TRBJ2-2,.
TGTGCCAGCAGTTTAATGTCTAGCGGGGGGATAGAGACCCAGTACTTC,CASSLMSSGGIETQYF,TRBV27,TRBD2,TRBJ2-5,.
TGTGCCAGCAGCTTGGGGACTAGCGGGGGGACGGAGACCCAGTACTTC,CASSLGTSGGTETQYF,TRBV5-4,TRBD2,TRBJ2-5,.
TGCGCCAGCAGCCTATCCCCAGGGGGTATACACACCATATATTTT,CASSLSPGGIHTIYF,TRBV5-1,TRBD1,TRBJ1-3,.
TGCGCCAGCAGCTTGGCGGGGACTAGCGGCCTCAATGAGCAGTTCTTC,CASSLAGTSGLNEQFF,TRBV5-1,TRBD2,TRBJ2-1,.
TGTGCCAGCAGCCCCCGGACAGGGACTGGAAACACCATATATTTT,CASSPRTGTGNTIYF,TRBV9,TRBD1,TRBJ1-3,.
TGTGCCAGCCGGGGGGCGGGGGGCAGCTACGAGCAGTACTTC,CASRGAGGSYEQYF,TRBV27,TRBD2,TRBJ2-7,.
TGTGCCAGCAGCAGGGACCTAGGGGGGACCCAGTACTTC,CASSRDLGGTQYF,TRBV6-5,.,TRBJ2-5,few
TGTGCCAGCAGCTTGGAGGGAAGCACAGATACGCAGTATTTT,CASSLEGSTDTQYF,TRBV7-9,.,TRBJ2-3,.
TGTGCCAGCAGCGTAAACAGGAACCTTCAAGAGACCCAGTACTTC,CASSVNRNLQETQYF,TRBV9,.,TRBJ2-5,few
TGTGCCAGCAGCTTAGGCCAGGGGAATGAGCAGTTCTTC,CASSLGQGNEQFF,TRBV7-9,.,TRBJ2-1,.
TGCGCCAGCAGCTTGACAGGGTCCGGGGCCAACGGCCTGACTTTC,CASSLTGSGANGLTF,TRBV5-1,.,TRBJ2-6,few
TGTGCCAGCAGCCGGGGACTAGCGGGAGGTCGGAATGAGCAGTTCTTC,CASSRGLAGGRNEQFF,TRBV6-6,TRBD2,TRBJ2-1,few
TGTGCCAGTAGTCCCGGGGACAGCTCTGGAAACACCATATATTTT,CASSPGDSSGNTIYF,TRBV19,TRBD1,TRBJ1-3,.
TGTGCCAGCAGTTATCGGGGGGGTGTATACGAGCAGTACTTC,CASSYRGGVYEQYF,TRBV6-5,TRBD2,TRBJ2-7,.
TGTGCCAGCAGCTTAAGGGCCAGGGGGCTAACAGATACGCAGTATTTT,CASSLRARGLTDTQYF,TRBV7-2,TRBD1,TRBJ2-3,.
TGTGCCAGCAGCACCGGGACTAGCGGCTACAATGAGCAGTTCTTC,CASSTGTSGYNEQFF,TRBV21-1,.,TRBJ2-1,few
TGTGCCAGCAGCCGTACAGGGAACACTGAAGCTTTCTTT,CASSRTGNTEAFF,TRBV6-5,.,TRBJ1-1,.
TGTGCCAGCAGCCAAGAAGGCGGGCTAGCCGGGGAGCTGTTTTTT,CASSQEGGLAGELFF,TRBV14,.,TRBJ2-2,.
TGTGCCAGCAGCGTCACAGGGGGCACTGAAGCTTTCTTT,CASSVTGGTEAFF,TRBV7-3,TRBD1,TRBJ1-1,few
TGTGCCAGTACCCCCCAGGGTTTTAATGAAAAACTGTTTTTT,CASTPQGFNEKLFF,TRBV19,.,TRBJ1-4,.
TGTGCCAGCAGCTTAGCTTGGCAGGTCGAGCAGTACTTC,CASSLAWQVEQYF,TRBV7-2,.,TRBJ2-7,.
TGTGCCAGCAGCTCAGGTAGCTCCTACAATGAGCAGTTCTTC,CASSSGSSYNEQFF,TRBV7-2,.,TRBJ2-1,few
TGTGCCAGTACCCGGGACAGCTCCTACAATGAGCAGTTCTTC,CASTRDSSYNEQFF,TRBV19,TRBD1,TRBJ2-1,few
TGTGCCAGCAGCGAGGGGACGGGAGGGCGTGGATATACGCAGTATTTT,CASSEGTGGRGYTQYF,TRBV5-5,TRBD2,TRBJ2-3,few
TGTGCCAGCAGCGTCGGACTAGCGGGAGAGACCCAGTACTTC,CASSVGLAGETQYF,TRBV7-3,TRBD2,TRBJ2-5,.
TGTGCCAGCAGCTCGAGCGGGAGGGCCAATGAGCAGTTCTTC,CASSSSGRANEQFF,TRBV7-9,TRBD2,TRBJ2-1,.
TGTGCCAGCAGTTACGCAGGTCGCACAGATACGCAGTATTTT,CASSYAGRTDTQYF,TRBV6-6,.,TRBJ2-3,.
TGTGCCAGCAGTTCGGGACTAGCGGACAATGAGCAGTTCTTC,CASSSGLADNEQFF,TRBV27,TRBD2,TRBJ2-1,.
TGCGCCAGCAGCTCAGGACAGGACGAGCAGTACTTC,CASSSGQDEQYF,TRBV5-1,TRBD1,TRBJ2-7,.
TGTGCCAGCGAACAACAGGGTGCGACCTACGAGCAGTACTTC,CASEQQGATYEQYF,TRBV5-6,.,TRBJ2-7,.
TGTGCCAGCAGCTCTGAACAGGGGAATGGCTACACCTTC,CASSSEQGNGYTF,TRBV7-6,TRBD1,TRBJ1-2,.
TGTGCCAGCACCTCCTACCTGAACACCGGGGAGCTGTTTTTT,CASTSYLNTGELFF,TRBV6-1,.,TRBJ2-2,.
TGTGCCAGCAGCCGGGACAGGAGCTCCTACGAGCAGTACTTC,CASSRDRSSYEQYF,TRBV11-3,TRBD1,TRBJ2-7,.
TGTGCCAGCTCAGCCGGGGCCTACGAGCAGTACTTC,CASSAGAYEQYF,TRBV18,.,TRBJ2-7,.
TGTGCCAGCAGTGAACCAGGCTACCATCAGCCCCAGCATTTT,CASSEPGYHQPQHF,TRBV25-1,.,TRBJ1-5,.
TGTGCCAGCAGCGCCCTTGGGAGGCAAGAGACCCAGTACTTC,CASSALGRQETQYF,TRBV13,.,TRBJ2-5,.
TGTGCCAGTAGTATAACGTATAACTCAGTCAGGAATGAGCAGTTCTTC,CASSITYNSVRNEQFF,TRBV19,.,TRBJ2-1,.
TGTGCCAGCAGCTTAATCCCAGGTTCCTACGAGCAGTACTTC,CASSLIPGSYEQYF,TRBV11-1,.,TRBJ2-7,.
TGTGCCAGTAGTATAGAGGGAGGGAGGGGGGGAGAGACCCAGTACTTC,CASSIEGGRGGETQYF,TRBV19,.,TRBJ2-5,.
TGTGCCAGCAGCAGCGGGAGGGCAGATACGCAGTATTTT,CASSSGRADTQYF,TRBV7-3,TRBD2,TRBJ2-3,.
TGTGCCAGCAGCCGGACTAGCGGGAAATACGAGCAGTACTTC,CASSRTSGKYEQYF,TRBV7-6,TRBD2,TRBJ2-7,.
TGTGCCAGCAGTTTATGGGACAGGGGGCGTTCCGAGCAGTTCTTC,CASSLWDRGRSEQFF,TRBV27,TRBD1,TRBJ2-1,.
TGTGCCAGCAGCTTGGAGTCCTCAGGGGGCGGTGGCTACACCTTC,CASSLESSGGGGYTF,TRBV5-4,TRBD1,TRBJ1-2,.
TGTTCCAGCAGCTTATATCCCGGGGAGCTGTTTTTT,CSSSLYPGELFF,TRBV7-9,.,TRBJ2-2,.
TGTGCCACCAGCAGAGATCGAGGGGGCGTCGGTTCACCCCTCCACTTT,CATSRDRGGVGSPLHF,TRBV15,TRBD1,TRBJ1-6,.
TGTGCCAGCAGCTTAATGGCAAGAGGGACAGATACGCAGTATTTT,CASSLMARGTDTQYF,TRBV7-9,.,TRBJ2-3,.
TGCGCCAGCAGCTTGACCCCTAGCCCCCCCGAGCAGTACTTC,CASSLTPSPPEQYF,TRBV5-1,.,TRBJ2-7,.
TGCGCCAGCAGTGGGGCGGGGCAGGGAGGAAACACCATATATTTT,CASSGAGQGGNTIYF,TRBV10-1,.,TRBJ1-3,.
TGTGCCAGCAGCGGCGTAGCGGGGAGCCCGACAGATACGCAGTATTTT,CASSGVAGSPTDTQYF,TRBV9,TRBD2,TRBJ2-3,.
TGTGCCAGTAGTATAGATCCGGACAGGTTAACAGATACGCAGTATTTT,CASSIDPDRLTDTQYF,TRBV19,TRBD1,TRBJ2-3,.
TGTGCCAGCAGCCCCGAGGTGTTCTCCTACGAGCAGTACTTC,CASSPEVFSYEQYF,TRBV7-6,.,TRBJ2-7,.
TGTGCCAGTAGGCAAATTTTGGACAGCCAAGAGACCCAGTACTTC,CASRQILDSQETQYF,TRBV19,.,TRBJ2-5,.